The TCR beta chain described here comes from a study of blood T cell repertoires in COVID-19. Repertoires were generated with immunoSEQ multiplex PCR, while TCRdb's copy carries only in-frame clones and drops some. The sample records roughly 390,000 clones, around 87% being singletons. The CDR3 extends over 13 amino acids. V was cut by 7 bases and J by 4 bases, with 16 bases left in between. Germline V gene lookup returns CDR1 SQVTM and CDR2 ANQGSEA. Sequencing used peripheral blood. This TCR came from a woman in her 30s with COVID-19, enrolled during active disease. This chain connects TRBV29-1 to TRBJ2-5; tentative D call: TRBD2 (6 bases). The CDR3 is CSAPWRAGETQYF. DNA of the CDR3: TGCAGCGCCCCCTGGAGAGCGGGAGAGACCCAGTACTTC.